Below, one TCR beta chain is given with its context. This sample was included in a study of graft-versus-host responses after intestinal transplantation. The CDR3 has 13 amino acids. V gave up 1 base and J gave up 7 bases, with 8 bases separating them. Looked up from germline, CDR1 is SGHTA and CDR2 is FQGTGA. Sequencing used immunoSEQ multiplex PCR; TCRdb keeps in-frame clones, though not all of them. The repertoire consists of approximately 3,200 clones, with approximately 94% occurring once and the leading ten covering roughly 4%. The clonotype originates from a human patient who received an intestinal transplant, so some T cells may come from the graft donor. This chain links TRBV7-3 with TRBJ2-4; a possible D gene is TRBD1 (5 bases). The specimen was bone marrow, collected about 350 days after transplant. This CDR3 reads CASSLNQGNIQYF. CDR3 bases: TGTGCCAGCAGCTTAAATCAGGGTAACATTCAGTACTTC.